This is a list of T cell receptor beta chains from one sample in a study of OX40 agonist ivuxolimab in advanced cancers. Clones were sequenced by immunoSEQ multiplex PCR, and TCRdb holds only the in-frame ones, with some missing. The sample holds approximately 20,000 clones; about 88% are singletons and the top ten take 14%. The sequenced sample was CD4+ or CD8+ T cells sorted from blood, obtained in a trial of the OX40 agonist ivuxolimab. The receptors were sampled from an adult with an advanced solid tumor such as melanoma, head and neck, liver or kidney cancer. The CDR3 runs from the conserved cysteine through the conserved F or W. The size entry is marked missing in some rows and otherwise reads once, few, many or a size class.

TRBV6-1,few,CASSEVDRRVRQPQHF
TRBV28,NA,CASSLWREPGEKLFF
TRBV7-9,NA,CASSLVDRGAIKADTQYF
TRBV5-1,NA,CASSSGGVGPQHF
TRBV6-6,NA,CASSPSMILYEQYF
TRBV4-2,few,CASSQGTSGNIQYF
TRBV4-1,NA,CASSQVPSGTVETQYF
TRBV2,NA,CASSDVSYEQYF
TRBV28,NA,CASSLAGSRTDTQYF
TRBV6-5,NA,CASSNFHSSYNEQFF
TRBV7-8,NA,CASSTRTGYEQYF
TRBV7-9,NA,CASSSPGYEQYF
TRBV5-8,NA,CASSLVFEFYGYTF
TRBV6-1,NA,CASSEGLAYEQYF
TRBV5-4,NA,CASSSAGGRGSTDTQYF
TRBV6-1,medium-sized,CASSEDRGNQPQHF
TRBV4-1,NA,CASSQPSRRRSKQYF
TRBV7-8,NA,CASSLNPGTGYSGELFF
TRBV4-1,NA,CASSQIHRRIQPQHF
TRBV12-5,NA,CASGFVAGRTYNEQFF
TRBV5-1,few,CASSLATGGRGKLFF
TRBV5-1,NA,CASSVGGSYGYTF
TRBV27,NA,CASRSGQGARTEAFF
TRBV29-1,NA,CSVEGGARETQYF
TRBV5-6,NA,CASSPYQNHMNTEAFF
TRBV7-2,NA,CASRLGQGTDTQYF
TRBV11-2,NA,CASSPRVSGAYEQYF
TRBV10-3,NA,CAISEGHNEKLFF
TRBV15,once,CATSRDLGPAGELFF
TRBV28,NA,CASSTPPGVNTDTQYF
TRBV4-3,NA,CASSHRQGGPYEQYF
TRBV12-5,NA,CASGSGTGPYNEQFF
TRBV10-3,NA,CAISERGGADTQYF
TRBV5-4,once,CASSLGLARSSYEQYF
TRBV23-1,NA,CASSQDRGAADEQYF
TRBV7-8,once,CASSLAGGGSLETQYF
TRBV7-3,NA,CASSYRIYGLQSSYNSPLHF
TRBV9,NA,CASSVATLAGGETQYF
TRBV5-5,NA,CASSRDYDSDTQYF
TRBV13,NA,CASSQGLNEKLFF
TRBV7-2,NA,CASSLWAGLNTEAFF
TRBV28,NA,CASSWTVGEAFF
TRBV4-1,NA,CASSQPWGEQYF
TRBV5-1,NA,CASSFVSGGVVGFSYEQYF
TRBV28,NA,CASSLPGTGMANYGYTF
TRBV30,NA,CAWSPIEAFF
TRBV14,NA,CASSQDRGTNEKLFF
TRBV5-1,NA,CASSPEGRVSDTQYF
TRBV4-3,NA,CASSQDELGGYEQYF
TRBV7-9,NA,CASRRGDSYNSPLHF
TRBV6-1,NA,CASRELTAWTQYF
TRBV11-2,once,CASSIRGNTDTQYF
TRBV11-2,NA,CASSPRTSPKGNTQYF
TRBV18,few,CASSPSQQGAQPQHF
TRBV4-2,once,CASSQDLTVNQPQHF
TRBV6-1,NA,CASSELGDPTDTQYF
TRBV18,NA,CASSLRQGNTIYF